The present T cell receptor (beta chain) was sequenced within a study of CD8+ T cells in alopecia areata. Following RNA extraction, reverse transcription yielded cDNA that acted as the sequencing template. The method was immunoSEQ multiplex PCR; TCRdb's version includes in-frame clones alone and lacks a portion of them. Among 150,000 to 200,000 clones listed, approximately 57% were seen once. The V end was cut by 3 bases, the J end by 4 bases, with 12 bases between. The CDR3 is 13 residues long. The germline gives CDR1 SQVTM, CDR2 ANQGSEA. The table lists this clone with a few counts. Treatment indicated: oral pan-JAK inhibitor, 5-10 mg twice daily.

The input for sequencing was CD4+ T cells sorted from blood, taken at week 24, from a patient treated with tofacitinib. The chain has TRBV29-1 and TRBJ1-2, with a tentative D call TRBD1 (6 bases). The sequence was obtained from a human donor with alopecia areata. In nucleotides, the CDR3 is TGCAGCGTTGATTTGGGACATACCTATGGCTACACCTTC. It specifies CSVDLGHTYGYTF.